This T cell receptor (beta chain) appears in the sequencing data of a study of shared clonotypes between healthy human individuals. General study points: Compared with memory subsets, naive subsets generally had larger estimated richness.

Measured with immunoSEQ multiplex PCR; TCRdb has only the in-frame clones, and not every one. The table has about 1 million clones, 75% seen once. CDR3 length: 17 residues. In the case of this clone: Its antigen remains unknown.

CD4+ cells yielded CD45RA+ naive and CD45RA-negative memory subsets. The receptor was isolated from a man younger than 35 in good health. Material for sequencing was memory CD4+ T cells sorted from blood. This sample's subset: CD45RA-negative fraction. The chain couples TRBV21-1 to TRBJ1-3. TRBV21-1 represents a pseudogene. The CDR3, as DNA: TGTGCCAGCAGCAAAGTTTCGGTTAACGACTCTGGAAACACCATATATTTT. It yields the protein CASSKVSVNDSGNTIYF.